Reported below is one T cell receptor (beta chain). Its cognate antigen is unknown. This specimen comes from a study of cytomegalovirus exposure and HLA in healthy donors. The CDR3 extends over 13 amino acids. Germline V lookup: CDR1 SQVTM, CDR2 ANQGSEA. V gave up 7 bases and J gave up 1 base, with 11 bases separating them. Primers: 60 Vbeta forward and 13 Jbeta reverse. The data were produced by immunoSEQ multiplex PCR, yet TCRdb's version contains in-frame clones alone and is incomplete. This sample's table has roughly 40,000 clones. Points from the study as a whole: A later analysis linked a missense variant in DCLRE1C to the trimming of TCR beta V and J genes.

The chain has TRBV29-1 and TRBJ2-1; a weak D match, TRBD2 (6 bases). The specimen was PBMCs. This TCR was recovered from a man aged 25 to 40 in good health and CMV-seronegative. The CDR3 here is CSGRGSSYNEQFF. The CDR3 region has the DNA TGCAGCGGGAGGGGATCATCCTACAATGAGCAGTTCTTC.